This T cell receptor (beta chain) came from a study of identical twins. Study-level results: Memory repertoires showed no such pattern, whereas abundant cord blood beta clonotypes carried fewer insertions. There was more out-of-frame TCR alpha sharing in monozygotic twins than models estimated.

Each cDNA held unique molecular identifiers, and template switching gave it a universal primer site. TCRdb redid the calling of the 5' RACE reads with MiXCR, one entry per CDR3 protein. Of 700,000 or so distinct CDR3 sequences listed, 8.6% are singletons. This clonotype has more than one count but fewer than ten. Its antigen is unknown. Germline V CDR1 and CDR2: SGHTA, FQGTGA. The CDR3 runs 16 residues. Germline trimming cut 5 bases from V and 4 bases from J; bases unmatched to any gene: 7. These same data were also listed under a study on yellow fever vaccine responses in identical twins.

V usage is TRBV7-3 and J usage is TRBJ2-3; 12 bases line up with TRBD2. This clonotype was sampled from a woman aged 18-30 years in good health. Source material: PBMCs. CDR3 sequence (DNA): TGTGCCAGCAGCACCCCTAGCGGGGGGGGCGCAGATACGCAGTATTTT. Translated, it gives CASSTPSGGGADTQYF.